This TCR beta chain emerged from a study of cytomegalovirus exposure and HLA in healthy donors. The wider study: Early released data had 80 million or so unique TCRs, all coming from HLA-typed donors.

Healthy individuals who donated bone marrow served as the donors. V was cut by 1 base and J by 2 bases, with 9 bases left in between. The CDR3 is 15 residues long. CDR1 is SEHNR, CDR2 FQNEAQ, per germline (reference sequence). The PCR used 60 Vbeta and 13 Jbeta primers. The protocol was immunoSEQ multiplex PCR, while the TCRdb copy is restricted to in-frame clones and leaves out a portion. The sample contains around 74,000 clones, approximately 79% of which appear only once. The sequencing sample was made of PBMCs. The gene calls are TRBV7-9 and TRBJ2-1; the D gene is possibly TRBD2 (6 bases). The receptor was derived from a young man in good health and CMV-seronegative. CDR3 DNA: TGTGCCAGCAGCTTAGGGGCGGGACCCTACAATGAGCAGTTCTTC. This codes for CASSLGAGPYNEQFF.